This T cell receptor beta chain was obtained from a study of blood T cell repertoires in COVID-19. The wider study: Italy, Spain and the United States were the sources of the convalescent and acute COVID-19 samples.

Original analysis: Amplifying reference gene primers gave estimates of nucleated cell counts. The protocol was immunoSEQ multiplex PCR, while the TCRdb copy is restricted to in-frame clones and leaves out a portion. V and J calls and clone size come straight from that table; D and trimming were deduced from the DNA. The sample contains roughly 320,000 clones, approximately 89% of which appear only once. The CDR3 consists of 14 residues. V gave up 6 bases and J gave up 7 bases, with 18 bases separating them. Germline assignment: CDR1 SNHLY and CDR2 FYNNEI. A Seattle source enrolled patients during active infection and followed them longitudinally.

The gene calls are TRBV2 and TRBJ1-2; D is possibly TRBD1 (5 bases). Material for sequencing was peripheral blood. The clonotype comes from a woman aged 25 to 45 with COVID-19, enrolled during active disease. The CDR3 reads CASRPSGQGGGYTF. The CDR3 DNA reads TGTGCCAGCAGACCCAGCGGGCAGGGTGGTGGCTACACCTTC.